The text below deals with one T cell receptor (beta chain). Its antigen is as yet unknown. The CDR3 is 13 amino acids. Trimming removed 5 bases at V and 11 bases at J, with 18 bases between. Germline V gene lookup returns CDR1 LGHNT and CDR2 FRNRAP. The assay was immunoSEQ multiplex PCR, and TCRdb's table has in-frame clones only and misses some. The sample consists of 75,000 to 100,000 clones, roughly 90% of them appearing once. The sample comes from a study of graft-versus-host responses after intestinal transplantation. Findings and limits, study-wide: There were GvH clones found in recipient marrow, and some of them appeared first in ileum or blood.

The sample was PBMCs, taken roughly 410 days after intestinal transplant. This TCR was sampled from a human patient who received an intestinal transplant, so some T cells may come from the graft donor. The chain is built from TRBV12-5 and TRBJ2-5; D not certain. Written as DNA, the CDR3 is TGTGCTAGTGGTCCGGACCCTATGCGGCGGCAGTACTTC. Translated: CASGPDPMRRQYF.